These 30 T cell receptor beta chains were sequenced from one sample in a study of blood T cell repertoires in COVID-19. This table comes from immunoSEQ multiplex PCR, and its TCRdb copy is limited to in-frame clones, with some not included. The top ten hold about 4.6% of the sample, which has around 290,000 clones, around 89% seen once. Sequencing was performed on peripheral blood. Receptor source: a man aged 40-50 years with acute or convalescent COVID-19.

The CDR3 DNA reads as TGTGCCAGCAGTGACTCATTGACAGGGAAGGAAAAACTGTTTTTT. It specifies CASSDSLTGKEKLFF. This chain joins TRBV6-4 and TRBJ1-4; 7 bases agree with TRBD1. Unmatched junction bases numbered 6, after V lost 0 bases and J lost 8 bases. Per the germline V gene, CDR1 is MRHNA and CDR2 is SNTAGT. The length of the CDR3 is 15 residues.

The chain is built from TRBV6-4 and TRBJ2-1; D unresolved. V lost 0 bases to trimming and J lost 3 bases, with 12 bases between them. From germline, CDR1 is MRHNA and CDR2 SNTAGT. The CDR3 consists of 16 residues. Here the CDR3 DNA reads TGTGCCAGCAGTGACTCTTACTCGACGGGCTACAATGAGCAGTTCTTC. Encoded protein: CASSDSYSTGYNEQFF.

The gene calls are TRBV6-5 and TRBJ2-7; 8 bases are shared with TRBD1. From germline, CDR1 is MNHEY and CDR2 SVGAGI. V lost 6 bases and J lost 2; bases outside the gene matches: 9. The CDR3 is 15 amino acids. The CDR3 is CASSPQGATAYEQYF. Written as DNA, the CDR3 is TGTGCCAGCAGCCCCCAGGGGGCGACGGCCTACGAGCAGTACTTC.

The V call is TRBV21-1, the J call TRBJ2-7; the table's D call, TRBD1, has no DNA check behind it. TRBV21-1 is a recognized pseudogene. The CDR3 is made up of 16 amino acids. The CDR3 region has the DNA TGTGCCAGCAGCAAACGGTCGACAGGGACGAACTACGAGCAGTACTTC. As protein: CASSKRSTGTNYEQYF.

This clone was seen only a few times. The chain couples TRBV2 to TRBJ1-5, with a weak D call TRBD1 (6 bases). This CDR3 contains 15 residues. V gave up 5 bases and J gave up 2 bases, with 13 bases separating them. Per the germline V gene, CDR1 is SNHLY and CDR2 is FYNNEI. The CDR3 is CASSLQGPGNQPQHF. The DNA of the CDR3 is TGTGCCAGCAGTTTACAGGGCCCCGGCAATCAGCCCCAGCATTTT.

CDR3 nucleotides: TGCGCCAGCAGTTCAGGGGAGAGCTCCTACAATGAGCAGTTCTTC. Amino acids: CASSSGESSYNEQFF. The V call is TRBV5-1, the J call TRBJ2-1; possible D gene TRBD1, 6 bases. Germline CDR1 and CDR2: SGHRS and YFSETQ. CDR3 length: 15 residues. The V and J ends lost 5 bases and 0 bases respectively, with 12 bases between them. Together with reference TRBV5-1 and TRBJ2-1, the CDR3 gives the full variable domain: KAGVTQTPRYLIKTRGQQVTLSCSPISGHRSVSWYQQTPGQGLQFLFEYFSETQRNKGNFPGRFSGRQFSNSRSEMNVSTLELGDSALYLCASSSGESSYNEQFFGPGTRLTVL.

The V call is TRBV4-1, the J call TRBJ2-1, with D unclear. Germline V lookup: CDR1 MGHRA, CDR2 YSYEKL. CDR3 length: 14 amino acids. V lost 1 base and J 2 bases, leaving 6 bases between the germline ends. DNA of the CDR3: TGCGCCAGCAGCCAAGCAGTCCCCTACAATGAGCAGTTCTTC. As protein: CASSQAVPYNEQFF.

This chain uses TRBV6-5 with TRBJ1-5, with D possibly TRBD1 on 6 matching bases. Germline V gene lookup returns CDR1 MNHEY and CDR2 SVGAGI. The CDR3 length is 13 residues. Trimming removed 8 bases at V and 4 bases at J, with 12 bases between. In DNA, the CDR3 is TGTGCCAGCCATACAGGGTCAAATCAGCCCCAGCATTTT. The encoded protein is CASHTGSNQPQHF.

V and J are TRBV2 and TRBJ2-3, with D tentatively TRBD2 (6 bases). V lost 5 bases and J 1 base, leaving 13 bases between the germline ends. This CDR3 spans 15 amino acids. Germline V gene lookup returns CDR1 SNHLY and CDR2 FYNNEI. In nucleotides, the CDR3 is TGTGCCAGCAGTCGGGGGAGGAAGGGCACAGATACGCAGTATTTT. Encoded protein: CASSRGRKGTDTQYF. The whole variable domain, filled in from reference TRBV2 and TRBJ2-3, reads EPEVTQTPSHQVTQMGQEVILRCVPISNHLYFYWYRQILGQKVEFLVSFYNNEISEKSEIFDDQFSVERPDGSNFTLKIRSTKLEDSAMYFCASSRGRKGTDTQYFGPGTRLTVL.

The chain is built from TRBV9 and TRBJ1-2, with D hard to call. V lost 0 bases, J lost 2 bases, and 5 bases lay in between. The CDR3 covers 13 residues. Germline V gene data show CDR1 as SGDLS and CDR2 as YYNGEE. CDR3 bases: TGTGCCAGCAGCGTAGACGGGAACTATGGCTACACCTTC. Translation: CASSVDGNYGYTF.

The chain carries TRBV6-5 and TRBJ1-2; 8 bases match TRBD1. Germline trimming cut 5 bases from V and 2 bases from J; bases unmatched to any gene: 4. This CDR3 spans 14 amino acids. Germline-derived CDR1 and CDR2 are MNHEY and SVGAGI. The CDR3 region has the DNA TGTGCCAGCAGTCCTACAGGGGGGAACTATGGCTACACCTTC. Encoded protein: CASSPTGGNYGYTF.

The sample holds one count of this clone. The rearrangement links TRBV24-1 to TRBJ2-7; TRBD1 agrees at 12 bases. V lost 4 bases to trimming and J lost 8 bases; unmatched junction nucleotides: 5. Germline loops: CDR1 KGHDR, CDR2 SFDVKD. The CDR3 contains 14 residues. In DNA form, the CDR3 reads TGTGCCACCAGTGACCCCGGGACAGGGGGCCAGCAGTACTTC. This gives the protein CATSDPGTGGQQYF.

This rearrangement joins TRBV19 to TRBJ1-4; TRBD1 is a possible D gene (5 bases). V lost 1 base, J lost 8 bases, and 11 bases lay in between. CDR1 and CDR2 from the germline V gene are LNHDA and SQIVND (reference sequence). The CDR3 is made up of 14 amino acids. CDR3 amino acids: CASSIGRVSEKLFF. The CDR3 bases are TGTGCCAGTAGTATAGGCAGGGTCTCGGAAAAACTGTTTTTT.

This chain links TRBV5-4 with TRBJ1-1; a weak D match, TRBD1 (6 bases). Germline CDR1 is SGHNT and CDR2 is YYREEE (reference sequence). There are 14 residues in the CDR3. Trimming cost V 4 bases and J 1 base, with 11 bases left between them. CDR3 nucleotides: TGTGCCAGCAGCCCAGGGGTACGGAACACTGAAGCTTTCTTT. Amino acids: CASSPGVRNTEAFF.

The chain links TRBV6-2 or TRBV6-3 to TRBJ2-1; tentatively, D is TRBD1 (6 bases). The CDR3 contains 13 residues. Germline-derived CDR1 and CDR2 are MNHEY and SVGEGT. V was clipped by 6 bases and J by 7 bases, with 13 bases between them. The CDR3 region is CASSRTGQNEQFF. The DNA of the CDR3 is TGTGCCAGCAGCCGAACAGGGCAGAATGAGCAGTTCTTC.

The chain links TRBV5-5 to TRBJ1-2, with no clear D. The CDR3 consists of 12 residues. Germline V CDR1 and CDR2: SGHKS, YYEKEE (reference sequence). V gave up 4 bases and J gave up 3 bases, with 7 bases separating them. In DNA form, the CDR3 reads TGTGCCAGCAGCCCCCGGGACTATGGCTACACCTTC. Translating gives CASSPRDYGYTF.

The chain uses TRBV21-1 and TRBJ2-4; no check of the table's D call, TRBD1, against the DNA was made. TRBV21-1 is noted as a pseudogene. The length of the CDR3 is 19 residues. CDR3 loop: CASSQIQGTPQVAKNIQYF. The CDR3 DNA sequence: TGTGCCAGCAGCCAAATTCAGGGAACGCCGCAAGTAGCCAAAAACATTCAGTACTTC.

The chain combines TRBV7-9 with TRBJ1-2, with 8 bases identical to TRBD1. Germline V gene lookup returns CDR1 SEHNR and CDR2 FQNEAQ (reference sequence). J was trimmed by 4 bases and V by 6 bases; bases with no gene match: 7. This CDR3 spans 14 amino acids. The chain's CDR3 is CASRGQENIYGYTF. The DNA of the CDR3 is TGTGCCAGCAGGGGACAGGAAAATATCTATGGCTACACCTTC.

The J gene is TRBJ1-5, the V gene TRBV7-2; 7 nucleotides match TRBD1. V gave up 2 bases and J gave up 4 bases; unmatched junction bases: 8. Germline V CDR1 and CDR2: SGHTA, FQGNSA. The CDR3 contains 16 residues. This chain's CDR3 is CASSLFDRVLNQPQHF. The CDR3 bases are TGTGCCAGCAGCTTATTTGACAGGGTCCTGAATCAGCCCCAGCATTTT.

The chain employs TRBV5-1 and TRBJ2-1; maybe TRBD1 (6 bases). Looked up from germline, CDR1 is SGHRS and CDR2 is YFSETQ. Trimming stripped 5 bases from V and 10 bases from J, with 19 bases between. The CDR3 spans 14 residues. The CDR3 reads CASSFNGPGEEQFF. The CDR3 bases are TGCGCCAGCAGTTTTAATGGCCCAGGGGAGGAGCAGTTCTTC.

The DNA of the CDR3 is TGTGCCAGCAGCCTCGAGGGGGCCACTGAAGCTTTCTTT. Its translation: CASSLEGATEAFF. This chain links TRBV7-3 with TRBJ1-1; TRBD1 aligns across 7 bases. V lost 5 bases and J lost 4; bases outside the gene matches: 4. The CDR3 contains 13 residues. Looked up from germline, CDR1 is SGHTA and CDR2 is FQGTGA.

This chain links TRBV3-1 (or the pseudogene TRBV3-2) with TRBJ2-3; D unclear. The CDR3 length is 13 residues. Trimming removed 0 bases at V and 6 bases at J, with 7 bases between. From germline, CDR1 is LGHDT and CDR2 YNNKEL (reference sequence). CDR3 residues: CASSQEATDTQYF. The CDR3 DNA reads TGTGCCAGCAGCCAAGAGGCCACGGATACGCAGTATTTT.

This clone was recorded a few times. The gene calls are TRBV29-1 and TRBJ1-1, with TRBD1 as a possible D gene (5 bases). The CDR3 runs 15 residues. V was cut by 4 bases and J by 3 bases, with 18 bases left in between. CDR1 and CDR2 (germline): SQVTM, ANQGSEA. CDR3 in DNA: TGCAGCGTTGCCCTACTTCAGGGTGTTGACACTGAAGCTTTCTTT. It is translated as CSVALLQGVDTEAFF. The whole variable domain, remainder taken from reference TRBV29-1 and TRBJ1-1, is SAVISQKPSRDICQRGTSLTIQCQVDSQVTMMFWYRQQPGQSLTLIATANQGSEATYESGFVIDKFPISRPNLTFSTLTVSNMSPEDSSIYLCSVALLQGVDTEAFFGQGTRLTVV.

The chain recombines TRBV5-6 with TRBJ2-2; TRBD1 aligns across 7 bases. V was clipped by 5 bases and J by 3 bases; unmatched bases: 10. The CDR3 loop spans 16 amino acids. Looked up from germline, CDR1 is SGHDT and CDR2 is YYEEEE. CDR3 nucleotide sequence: TGTGCCAGCAGTAAAACAGGGGCTGCGGACACCGGGGAGCTGTTTTTT. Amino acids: CASSKTGAADTGELFF.

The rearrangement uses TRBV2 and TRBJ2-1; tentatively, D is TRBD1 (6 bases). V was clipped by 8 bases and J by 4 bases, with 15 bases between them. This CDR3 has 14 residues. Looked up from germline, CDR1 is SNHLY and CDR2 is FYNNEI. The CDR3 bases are TGTGCCAGCGCGGACAGTTCCTATTACAATGAGCAGTTCTTC. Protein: CASADSSYYNEQFF.

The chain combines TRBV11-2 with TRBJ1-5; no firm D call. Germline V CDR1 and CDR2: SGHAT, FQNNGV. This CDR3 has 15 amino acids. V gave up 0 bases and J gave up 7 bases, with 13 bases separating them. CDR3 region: CASSLDGAGPQPQHF. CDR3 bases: TGTGCCAGCAGCTTAGATGGTGCAGGTCCCCAGCCCCAGCATTTT.

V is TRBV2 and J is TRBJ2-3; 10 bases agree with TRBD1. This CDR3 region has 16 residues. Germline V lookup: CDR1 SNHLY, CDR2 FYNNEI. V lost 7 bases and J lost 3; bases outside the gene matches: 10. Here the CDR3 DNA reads TGTGCCAGCACCGAGACAGACAGGGGGCGGACAGATACGCAGTATTTT. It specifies CASTETDRGRTDTQYF.

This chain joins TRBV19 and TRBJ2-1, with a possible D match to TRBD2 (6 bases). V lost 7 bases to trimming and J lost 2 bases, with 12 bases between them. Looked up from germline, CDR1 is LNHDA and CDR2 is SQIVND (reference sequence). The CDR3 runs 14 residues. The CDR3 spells CASTPTGAYNEQFF. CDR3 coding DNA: TGTGCCAGTACCCCGACGGGAGCCTACAATGAGCAGTTCTTC.

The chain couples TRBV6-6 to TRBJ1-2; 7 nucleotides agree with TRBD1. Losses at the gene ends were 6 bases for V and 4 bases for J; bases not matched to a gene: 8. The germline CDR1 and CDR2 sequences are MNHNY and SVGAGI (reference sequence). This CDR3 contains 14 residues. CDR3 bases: TGTGCCAGCAGCCCCGGGACAGCGATCTATGGCTACACCTTC. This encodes CASSPGTAIYGYTF.

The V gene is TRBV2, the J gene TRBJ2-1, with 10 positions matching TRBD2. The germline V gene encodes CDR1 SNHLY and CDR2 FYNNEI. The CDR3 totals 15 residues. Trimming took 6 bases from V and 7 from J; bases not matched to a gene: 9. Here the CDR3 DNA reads TGTGCCAGCAGACCTACTAGCGGGGCTGCTAATGAGCAGTTCTTC. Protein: CASRPTSGAANEQFF.